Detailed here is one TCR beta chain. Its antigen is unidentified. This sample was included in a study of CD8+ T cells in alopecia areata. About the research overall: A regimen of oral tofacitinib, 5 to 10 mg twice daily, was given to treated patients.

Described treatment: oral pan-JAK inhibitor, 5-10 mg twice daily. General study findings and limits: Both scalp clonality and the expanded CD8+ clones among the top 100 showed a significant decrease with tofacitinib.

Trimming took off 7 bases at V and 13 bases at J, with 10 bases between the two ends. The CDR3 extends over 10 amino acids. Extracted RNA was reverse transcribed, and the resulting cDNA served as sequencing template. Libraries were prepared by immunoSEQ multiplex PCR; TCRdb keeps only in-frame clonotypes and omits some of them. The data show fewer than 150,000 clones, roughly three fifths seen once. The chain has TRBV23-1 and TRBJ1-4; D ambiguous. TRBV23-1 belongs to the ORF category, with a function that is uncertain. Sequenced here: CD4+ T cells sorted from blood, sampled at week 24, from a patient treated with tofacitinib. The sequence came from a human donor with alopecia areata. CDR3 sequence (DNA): TGCGCCAGCACTTGTGGCTCACTGTTTTTT. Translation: CASTCGSLFF.